The rows below give T cell receptor beta chains drawn from one sample of a study of CD8+CD57+ T cells in acquired aplastic anemia. TCRdb reprocessed the reads with MiXCR, giving one entry per CDR3 protein. This sample carries about 200,000 distinct CDR3 sequences, about half of them seen once, and the ten largest clones take around 20%. The sequencing sample was made of sorted CD4+, CD8+, or CD8+CD57+ T cells (not recorded which) from PBMCs. The receptors originated from a human donor with aplastic anemia. The conserved cysteine and the conserved F or W are not part of the CDR3 here. A D gene is named only where the DNA matches it firmly. The listing skips clone size in some rows; elsewhere it reads once, few, many or a size class.

>-|13|TRBJ1-5|-|TRBV15
ATSRLLRGNQPQH
>once|14|TRBJ2-1|-|TRBV9
ASSVPKGPPYNEQF
>once|10|TRBJ2-5|-|TRBV20-1
SASLGQETQY
>-|11|TRBJ1-2|-|TRBV24-1
ATSTGGNYGYT
>-|11|TRBJ2-5|-|TRBV20-1
SASRQLQETQY
>many|12|TRBJ2-2|TRBD1|TRBV2
ASSEDRWTGELF
>few|13|TRBJ2-3|TRBD2|TRBV28
ASRAGEPNTDTQY
>many|14|TRBJ2-1|-|TRBV7-9
ASSPRLGGSYNEQF
>many|12|TRBJ1-1|-|TRBV5-1
ASSTGYMNTEAF
>-|12|TRBJ2-7|TRBD2|TRBV12-3/TRBV12-4
ASSFGAGGEEQY
>-|11|TRBJ1-6|-|TRBV5-4
ASSSSAGTSRH
>-|10|TRBJ1-1|-|TRBV18
ANSPGGTEAF
>many|13|TRBJ2-7|TRBD1|TRBV5-1
ASSTQGATTYEQY
>-|13|TRBJ2-1|TRBD2|TRBV7-9
ASSPTSGGYNEQF
>few|9|TRBJ2-7|-|TRBV7-2
ASSSGGEQY
>many|10|TRBJ2-5|-|TRBV7-2
ASSSEHGPQY
>many|13|TRBJ1-3|TRBD1|TRBV5-1
ASTGTAERGNTIY
>-|11|TRBJ2-1|TRBD2|TRBV20-1
SAGPSGVGEQF